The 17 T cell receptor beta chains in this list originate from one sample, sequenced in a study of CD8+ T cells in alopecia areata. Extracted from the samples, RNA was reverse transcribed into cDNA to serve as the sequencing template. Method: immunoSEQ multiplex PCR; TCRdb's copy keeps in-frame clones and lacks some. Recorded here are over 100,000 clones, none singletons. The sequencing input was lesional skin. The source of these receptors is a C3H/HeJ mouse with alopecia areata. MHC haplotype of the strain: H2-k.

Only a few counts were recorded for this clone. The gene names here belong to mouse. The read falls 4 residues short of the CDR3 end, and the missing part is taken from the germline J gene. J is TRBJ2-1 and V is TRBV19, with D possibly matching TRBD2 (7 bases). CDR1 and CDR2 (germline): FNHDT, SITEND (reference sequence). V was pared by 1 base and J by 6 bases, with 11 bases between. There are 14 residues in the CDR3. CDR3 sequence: CASSIKGGIAEQFF. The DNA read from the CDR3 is TGTGCCAGCAGTATAAAGGGGGGGATTGCT.

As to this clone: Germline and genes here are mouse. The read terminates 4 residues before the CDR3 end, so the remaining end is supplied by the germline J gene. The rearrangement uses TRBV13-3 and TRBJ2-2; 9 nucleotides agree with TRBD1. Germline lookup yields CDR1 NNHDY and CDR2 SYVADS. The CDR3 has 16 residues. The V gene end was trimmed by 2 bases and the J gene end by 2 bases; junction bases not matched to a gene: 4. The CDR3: CASSDFGTGNTGQLYF. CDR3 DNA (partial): TGTGCCAGCAGTGACTTTGGGACAGGGAACACCGGG.

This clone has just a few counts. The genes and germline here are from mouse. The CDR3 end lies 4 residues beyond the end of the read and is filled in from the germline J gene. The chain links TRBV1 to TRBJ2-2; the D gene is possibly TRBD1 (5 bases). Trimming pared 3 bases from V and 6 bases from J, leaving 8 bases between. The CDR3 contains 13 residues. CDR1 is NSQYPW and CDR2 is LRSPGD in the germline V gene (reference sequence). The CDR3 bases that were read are TGCACCTGCAGTGCCAGGGATCCCGGG. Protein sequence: CTCSARDPG. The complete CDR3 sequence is CTCSARDPGQLYF.

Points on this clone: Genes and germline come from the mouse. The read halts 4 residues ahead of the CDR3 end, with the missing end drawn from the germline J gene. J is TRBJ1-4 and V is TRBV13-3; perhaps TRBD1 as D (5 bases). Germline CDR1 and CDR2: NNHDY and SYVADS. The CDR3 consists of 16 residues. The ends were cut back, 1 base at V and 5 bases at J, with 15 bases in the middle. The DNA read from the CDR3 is TGTGCCAGCAGTGATTCGGGGGGAGATTGGAACGAA. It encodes CASSDSGGDWNE. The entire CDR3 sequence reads CASSDSGGDWNERLFF.

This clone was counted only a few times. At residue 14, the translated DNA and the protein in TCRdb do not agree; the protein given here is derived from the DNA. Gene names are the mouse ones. CDR3: CASSIVWTGGEGNTLYF. The sequenced CDR3 bases are TGTGCCAGCAGTATAGTATGGACAGGGGGCGAGGGAAATACG. The rearrangement uses TRBV19 and TRBJ1-3; 11 bases match TRBD1. Read coverage stops 3 residues before the CDR3 terminus; the germline J gene supplies the remainder. This CDR3 contains 17 residues. The V and J ends lost 0 bases and 4 bases, in that order; junction bases with no gene match: 6. Per the germline V gene, CDR1 is FNHDT and CDR2 is SITEND (reference sequence).

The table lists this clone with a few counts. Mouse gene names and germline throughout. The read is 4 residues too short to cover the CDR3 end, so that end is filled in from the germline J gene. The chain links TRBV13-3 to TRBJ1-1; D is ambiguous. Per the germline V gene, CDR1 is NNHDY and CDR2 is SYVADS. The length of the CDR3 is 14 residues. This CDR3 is CASSDPTGVEEVFF. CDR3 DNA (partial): TGTGCCAGCAGTGATCCGACTGGGGTGGAA.

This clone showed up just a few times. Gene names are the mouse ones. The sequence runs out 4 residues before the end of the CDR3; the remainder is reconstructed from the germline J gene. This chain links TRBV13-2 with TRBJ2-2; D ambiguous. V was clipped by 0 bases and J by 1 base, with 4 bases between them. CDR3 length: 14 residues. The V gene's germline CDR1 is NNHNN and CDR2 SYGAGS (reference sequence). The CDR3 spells CASGDGQNTGQLYF. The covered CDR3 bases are TGTGCCAGCGGTGATGGACAAAACACCGGG.

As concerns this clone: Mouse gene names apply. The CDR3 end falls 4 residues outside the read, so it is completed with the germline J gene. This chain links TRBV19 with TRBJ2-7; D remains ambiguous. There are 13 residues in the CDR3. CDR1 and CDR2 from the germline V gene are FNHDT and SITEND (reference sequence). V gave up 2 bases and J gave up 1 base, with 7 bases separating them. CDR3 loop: CASSIQKSYEQYF. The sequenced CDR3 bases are TGTGCCAGCAGTATCCAAAAATCCTAT. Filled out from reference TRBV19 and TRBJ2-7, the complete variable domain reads GGIITQTPKFLIGQEGQKLTLKCQQNFNHDTMYWYRQDSGKGLRLIYYSITENDLQKGDLSEGYDASREKKSSFSLTVTSAQKNEMAVFLCASSIQKSYEQYFGPGTRLTVL.

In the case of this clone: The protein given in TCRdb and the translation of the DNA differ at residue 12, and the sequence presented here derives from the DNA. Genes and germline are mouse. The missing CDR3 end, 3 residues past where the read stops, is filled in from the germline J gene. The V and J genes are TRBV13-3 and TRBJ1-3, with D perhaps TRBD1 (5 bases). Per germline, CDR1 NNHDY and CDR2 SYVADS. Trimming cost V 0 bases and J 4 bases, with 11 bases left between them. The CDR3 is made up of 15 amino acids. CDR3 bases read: TGTGCCAGCAGTGATGCAGTGGGGGGGGGAAATACG. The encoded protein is CASSDAVGGGNT. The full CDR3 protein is CASSDAVGGGNTLYF.

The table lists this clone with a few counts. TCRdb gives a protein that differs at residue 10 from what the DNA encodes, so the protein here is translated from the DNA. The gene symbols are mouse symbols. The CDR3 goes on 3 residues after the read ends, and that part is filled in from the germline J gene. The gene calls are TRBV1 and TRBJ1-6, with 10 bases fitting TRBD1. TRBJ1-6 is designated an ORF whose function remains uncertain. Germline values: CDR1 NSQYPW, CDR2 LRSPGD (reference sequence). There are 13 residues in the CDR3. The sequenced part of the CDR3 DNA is TGCACCTGCAGTGCAGGGGACAGGGGAGGC. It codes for CTCSAGDRGG. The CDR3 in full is CTCSAGDRGGLYF.

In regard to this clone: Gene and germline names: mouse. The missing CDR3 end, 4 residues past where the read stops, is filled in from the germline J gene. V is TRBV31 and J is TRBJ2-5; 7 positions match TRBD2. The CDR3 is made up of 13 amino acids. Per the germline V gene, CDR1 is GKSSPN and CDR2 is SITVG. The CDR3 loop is CAWSLSGGDTQYF. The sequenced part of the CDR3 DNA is TGTGCCTGGAGTCTATCTGGGGGAGAC.

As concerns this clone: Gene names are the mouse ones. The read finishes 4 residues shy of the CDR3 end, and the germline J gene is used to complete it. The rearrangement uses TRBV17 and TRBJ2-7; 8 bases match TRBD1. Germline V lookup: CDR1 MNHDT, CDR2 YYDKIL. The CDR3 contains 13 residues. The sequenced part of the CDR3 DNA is TGTGCTAGCAGTAGACAGACAGGGGAT. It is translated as CASSRQTGD. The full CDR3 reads CASSRQTGDEQYF.

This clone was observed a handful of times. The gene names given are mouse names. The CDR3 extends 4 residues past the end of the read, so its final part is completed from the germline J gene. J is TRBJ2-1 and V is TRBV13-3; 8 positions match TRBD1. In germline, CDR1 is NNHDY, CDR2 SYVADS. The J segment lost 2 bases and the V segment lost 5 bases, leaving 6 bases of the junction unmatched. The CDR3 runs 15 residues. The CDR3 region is CASRRSGGDYAEQFF. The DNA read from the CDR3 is TGTGCCAGCAGGCGGTCAGGGGGCGACTATGCT.

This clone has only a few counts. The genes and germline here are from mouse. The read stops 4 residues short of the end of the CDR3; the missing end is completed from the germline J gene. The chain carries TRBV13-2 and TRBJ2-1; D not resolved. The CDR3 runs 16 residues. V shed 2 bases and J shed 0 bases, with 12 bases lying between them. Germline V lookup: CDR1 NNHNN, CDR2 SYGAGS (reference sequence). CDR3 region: CASGEMTFYNYAEQFF. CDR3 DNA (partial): TGTGCCAGCGGTGAGATGACATTTTATAACTATGCT.

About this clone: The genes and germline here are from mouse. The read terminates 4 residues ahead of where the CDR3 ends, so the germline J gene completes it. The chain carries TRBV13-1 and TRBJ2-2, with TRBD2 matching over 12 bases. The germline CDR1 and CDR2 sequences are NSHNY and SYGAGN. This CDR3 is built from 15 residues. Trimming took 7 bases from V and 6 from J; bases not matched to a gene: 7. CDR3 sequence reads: CASQGDWGVSGQLYF. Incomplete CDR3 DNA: TGTGCCAGCCAAGGGGACTGGGGGGTCTCCGGG.

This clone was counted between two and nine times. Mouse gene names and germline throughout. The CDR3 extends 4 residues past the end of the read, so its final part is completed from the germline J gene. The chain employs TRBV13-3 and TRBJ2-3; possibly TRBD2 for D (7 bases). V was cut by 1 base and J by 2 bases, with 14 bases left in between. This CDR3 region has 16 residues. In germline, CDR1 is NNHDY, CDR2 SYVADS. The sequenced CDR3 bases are TGTGCCAGCAGTGATAGGGCTGGGGGCATTGCAGAA. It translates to CASSDRAGGIAE. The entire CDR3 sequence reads CASSDRAGGIAETLYF.

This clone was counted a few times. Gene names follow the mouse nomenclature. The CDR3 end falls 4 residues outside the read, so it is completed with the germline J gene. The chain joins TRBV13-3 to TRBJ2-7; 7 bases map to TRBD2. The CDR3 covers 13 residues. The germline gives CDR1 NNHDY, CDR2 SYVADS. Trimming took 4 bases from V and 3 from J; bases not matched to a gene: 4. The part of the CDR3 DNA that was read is TGTGCCAGCAGTTCTTGGGGGGTCTAT. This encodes CASSSWGVY. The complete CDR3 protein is CASSSWGVYEQYF.